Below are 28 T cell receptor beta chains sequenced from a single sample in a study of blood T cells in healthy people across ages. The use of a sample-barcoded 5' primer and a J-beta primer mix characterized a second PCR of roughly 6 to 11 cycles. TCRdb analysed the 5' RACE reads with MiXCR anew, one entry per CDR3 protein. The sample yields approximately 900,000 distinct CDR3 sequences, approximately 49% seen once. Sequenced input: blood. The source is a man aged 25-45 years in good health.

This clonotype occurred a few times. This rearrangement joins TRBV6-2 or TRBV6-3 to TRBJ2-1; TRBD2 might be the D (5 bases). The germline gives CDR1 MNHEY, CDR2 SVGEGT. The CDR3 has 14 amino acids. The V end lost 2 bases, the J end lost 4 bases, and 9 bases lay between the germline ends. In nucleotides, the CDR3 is TGTGCCAGCAGTTACCGGCGGGCGTACAATGAGCAGTTCTTC. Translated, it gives CASSYRRAYNEQFF.

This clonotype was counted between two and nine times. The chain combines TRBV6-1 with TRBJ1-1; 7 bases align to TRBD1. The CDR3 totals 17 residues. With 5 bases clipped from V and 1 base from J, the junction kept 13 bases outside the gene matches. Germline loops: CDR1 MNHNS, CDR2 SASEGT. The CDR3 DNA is TGTGCCAGCAGTCACGCTTCCATACAGGGGAGGAACACTGAAGCTTTCTTT. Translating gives CASSHASIQGRNTEAFF.

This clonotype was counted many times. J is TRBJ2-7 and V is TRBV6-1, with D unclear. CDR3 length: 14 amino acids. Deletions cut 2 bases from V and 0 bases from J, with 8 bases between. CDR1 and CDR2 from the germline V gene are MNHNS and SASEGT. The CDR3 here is CASSEQTSSYEQYF. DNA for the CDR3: TGTGCCAGCAGTGAACAGACAAGCTCCTACGAGCAGTACTTC.

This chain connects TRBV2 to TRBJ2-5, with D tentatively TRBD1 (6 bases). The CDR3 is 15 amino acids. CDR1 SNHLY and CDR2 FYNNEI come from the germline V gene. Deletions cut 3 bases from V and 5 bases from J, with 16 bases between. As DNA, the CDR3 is TGTGCCAGCAGTGACGTGGGGGCCTGGGCCGAGACCCAGTACTTC. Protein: CASSDVGAWAETQYF.

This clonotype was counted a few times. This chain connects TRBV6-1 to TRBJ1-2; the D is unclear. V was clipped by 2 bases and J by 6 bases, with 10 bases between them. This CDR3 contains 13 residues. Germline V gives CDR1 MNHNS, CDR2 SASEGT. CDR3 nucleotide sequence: TGTGCCAGCAGTGAAACCGTGGCCGATGGCTACACCTTC. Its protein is CASSETVADGYTF.

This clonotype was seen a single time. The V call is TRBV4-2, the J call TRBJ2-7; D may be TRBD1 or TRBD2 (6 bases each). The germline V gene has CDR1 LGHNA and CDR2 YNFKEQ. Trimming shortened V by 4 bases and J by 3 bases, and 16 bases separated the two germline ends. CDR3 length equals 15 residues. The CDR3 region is CASSRSQEGVYEQYF. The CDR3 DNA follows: TGTGCCAGCAGCCGGTCACAGGAGGGGGTCTACGAGCAGTACTTC.

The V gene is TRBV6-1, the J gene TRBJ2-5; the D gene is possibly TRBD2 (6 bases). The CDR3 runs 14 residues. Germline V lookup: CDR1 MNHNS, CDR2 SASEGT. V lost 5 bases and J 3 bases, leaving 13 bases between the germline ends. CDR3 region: CASSSQTSKETQYF. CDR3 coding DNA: TGTGCCAGCAGTTCCCAGACTAGTAAAGAGACCCAGTACTTC.

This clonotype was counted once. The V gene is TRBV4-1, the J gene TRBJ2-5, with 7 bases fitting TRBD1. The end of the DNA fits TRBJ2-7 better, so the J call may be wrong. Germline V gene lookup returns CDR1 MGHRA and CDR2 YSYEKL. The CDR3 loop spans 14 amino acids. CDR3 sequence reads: CASSPATGRFEQYF. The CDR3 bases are TGCGCCAGCAGCCCCGCGACAGGGCGGTTCGAGCAGTACTTC.

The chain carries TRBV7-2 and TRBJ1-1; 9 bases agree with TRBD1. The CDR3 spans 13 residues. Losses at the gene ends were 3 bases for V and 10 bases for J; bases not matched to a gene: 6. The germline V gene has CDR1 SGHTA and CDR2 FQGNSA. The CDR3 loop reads CASSLDRGRRAFF. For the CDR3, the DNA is TGTGCCAGCAGCTTGGACAGGGGCCGACGAGCTTTCTTT.

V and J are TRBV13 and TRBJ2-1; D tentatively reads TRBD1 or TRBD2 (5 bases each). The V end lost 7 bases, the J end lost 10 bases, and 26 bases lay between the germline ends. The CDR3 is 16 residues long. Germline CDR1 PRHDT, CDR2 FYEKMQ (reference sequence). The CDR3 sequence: CASIYTLSSGGGEQFF. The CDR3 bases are TGTGCCAGCATTTACACCCTGTCATCTGGGGGTGGGGAGCAGTTCTTC.

The CDR3 loop is CASSYDRGYSPLHF. The CDR3 bases are TGTGCCAGCAGTTACGACAGGGGATATTCACCCCTCCACTTT. This chain links TRBV6-5 with TRBJ1-6, with 8 nucleotides matching TRBD1. The CDR3 sequence is 14 residues long. In germline, CDR1 is MNHEY, CDR2 SVGAGI. J gave up 8 bases and V 2 bases, and 2 bases lay outside the gene matches.

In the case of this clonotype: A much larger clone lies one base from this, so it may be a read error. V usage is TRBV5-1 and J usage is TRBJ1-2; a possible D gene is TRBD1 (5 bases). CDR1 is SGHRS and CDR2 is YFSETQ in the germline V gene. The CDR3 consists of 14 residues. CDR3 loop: CARSLEGENYGYTF. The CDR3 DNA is TGCGCCCGCAGCTTGGAAGGGGAGAACTATGGCTACACCTTC.

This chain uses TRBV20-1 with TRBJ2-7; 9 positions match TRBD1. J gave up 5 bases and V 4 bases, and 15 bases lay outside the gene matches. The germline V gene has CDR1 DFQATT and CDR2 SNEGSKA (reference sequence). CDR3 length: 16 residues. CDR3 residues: CSAKNPGQGVSHEQYF. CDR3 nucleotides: TGCAGTGCTAAAAACCCGGGACAGGGTGTATCCCACGAGCAGTACTTC.

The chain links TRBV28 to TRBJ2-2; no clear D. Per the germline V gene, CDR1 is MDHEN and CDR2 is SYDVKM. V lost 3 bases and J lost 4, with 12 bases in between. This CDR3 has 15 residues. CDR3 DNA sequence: TGTGCCAGCAGTTTGTTCTTTGTCGGCACCGGGGAGCTGTTTTTT. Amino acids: CASSLFFVGTGELFF.

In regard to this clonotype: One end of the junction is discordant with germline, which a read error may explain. The CDR3 loop reads CASNQGLGQIPDTQYF. CDR3 nucleotides: TGCGCCAGCAACCAAGGACTGGGACAGATTCCAGATACGCAGTATTTT. The V and J genes are TRBV4-1 and TRBJ2-3; 7 bases align to TRBD1. This CDR3 is 16 amino acids long. Per germline, CDR1 MGHRA and CDR2 YSYEKL.

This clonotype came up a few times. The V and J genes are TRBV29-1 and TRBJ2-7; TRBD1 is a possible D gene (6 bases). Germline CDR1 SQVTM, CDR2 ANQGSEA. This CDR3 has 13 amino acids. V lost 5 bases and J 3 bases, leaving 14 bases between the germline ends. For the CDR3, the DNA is TGCAGCGTTCCACGACAGGCTCACTACGAGCAGTACTTC. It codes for CSVPRQAHYEQYF.

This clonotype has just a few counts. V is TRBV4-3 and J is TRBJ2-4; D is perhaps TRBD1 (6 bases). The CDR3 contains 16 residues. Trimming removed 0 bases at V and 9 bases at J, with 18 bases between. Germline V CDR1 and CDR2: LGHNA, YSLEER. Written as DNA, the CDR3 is TGCGCCAGCAGCCAAGATCTATTGGGGGCAGGGAGCATTCAGTACTTC. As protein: CASSQDLLGAGSIQYF.

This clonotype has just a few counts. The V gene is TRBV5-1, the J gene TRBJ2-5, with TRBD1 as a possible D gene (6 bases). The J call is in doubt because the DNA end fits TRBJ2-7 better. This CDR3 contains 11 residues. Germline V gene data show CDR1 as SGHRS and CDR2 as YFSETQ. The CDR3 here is CASHHRDEQYF. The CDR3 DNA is TGCGCCAGTCACCACAGGGACGAGCAGTACTTC.

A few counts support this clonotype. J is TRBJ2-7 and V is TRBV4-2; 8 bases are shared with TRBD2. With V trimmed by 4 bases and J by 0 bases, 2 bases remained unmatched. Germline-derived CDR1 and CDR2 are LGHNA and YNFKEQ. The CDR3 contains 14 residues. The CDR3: CASSPAGVSYEQYF. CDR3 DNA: TGTGCCAGCAGCCCAGCGGGGGTCTCCTACGAGCAGTACTTC.

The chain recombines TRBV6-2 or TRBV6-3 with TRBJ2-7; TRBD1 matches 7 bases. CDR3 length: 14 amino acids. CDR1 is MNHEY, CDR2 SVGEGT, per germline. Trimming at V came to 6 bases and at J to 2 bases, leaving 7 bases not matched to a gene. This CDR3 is CASRGTARTYEQYF. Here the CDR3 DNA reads TGTGCCAGCAGGGGGACAGCGAGGACCTACGAGCAGTACTTC.

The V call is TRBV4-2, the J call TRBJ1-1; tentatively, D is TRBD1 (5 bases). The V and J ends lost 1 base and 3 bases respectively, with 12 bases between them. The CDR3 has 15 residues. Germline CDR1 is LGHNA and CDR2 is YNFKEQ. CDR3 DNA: TGTGCCAGCAGCCAAGTGGAGAGGGACGACACTGAAGCTTTCTTT. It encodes CASSQVERDDTEAFF.

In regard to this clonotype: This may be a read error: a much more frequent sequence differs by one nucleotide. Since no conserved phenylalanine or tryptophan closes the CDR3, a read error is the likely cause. CDR3 in DNA: TGTGCCAGCAGCTTAAGCCCAGGGATTACCTACGAGCAGTACATC. Translating it yields CASSLSPGITYEQYI. This chain joins TRBV7-3 and TRBJ2-7, with a weak D call TRBD1 (5 bases). The CDR3 extends over 15 amino acids. The V and J ends lost 1 base and 2 bases respectively, with 12 bases between them. Germline CDR1 and CDR2: SGHTA and FQGTGA.

CDR3 sequence: CASSMDRLLNYGYTF. The CDR3 region has the DNA TGTGCCAGCAGTATGGACAGACTCCTGAACTATGGCTACACCTTC. The chain combines TRBV5-6 with TRBJ1-2; D possibly corresponds to TRBD1 (6 bases). Germline V gene sequence: CDR1 SGHDT, CDR2 YYEEEE. The germline V and J ends were trimmed by 5 bases and 2 bases, with 16 bases remaining between them. The CDR3 length is 15 residues.

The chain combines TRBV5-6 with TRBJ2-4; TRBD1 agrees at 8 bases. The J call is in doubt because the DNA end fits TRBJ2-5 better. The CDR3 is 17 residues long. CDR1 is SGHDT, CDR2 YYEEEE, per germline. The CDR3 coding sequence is TGTGCCAGCAGCTTGTTGGCAGGGGGCACTTTACGGGAGACCCAGTACTTC. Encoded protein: CASSLLAGGTLRETQYF.

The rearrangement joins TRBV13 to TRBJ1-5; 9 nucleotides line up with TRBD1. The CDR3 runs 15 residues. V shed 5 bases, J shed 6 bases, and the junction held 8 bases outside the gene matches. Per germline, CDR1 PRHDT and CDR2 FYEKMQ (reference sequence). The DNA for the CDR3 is TGTGCCAGCAGCCGACAGGGGGGAGGGTTTCAGCCCCAGCATTTT. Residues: CASSRQGGGFQPQHF.

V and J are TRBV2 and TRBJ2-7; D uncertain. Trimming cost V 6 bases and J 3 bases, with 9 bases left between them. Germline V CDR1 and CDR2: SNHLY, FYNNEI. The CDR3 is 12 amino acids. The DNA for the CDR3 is TGTGCCAGCAGACCGTCTTACTACGAGCAGTACTTC. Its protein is CASRPSYYEQYF.

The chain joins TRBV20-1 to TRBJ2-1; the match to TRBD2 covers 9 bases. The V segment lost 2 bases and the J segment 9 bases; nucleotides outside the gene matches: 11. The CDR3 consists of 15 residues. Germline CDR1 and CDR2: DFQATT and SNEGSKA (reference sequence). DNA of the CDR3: TGCAGTGCTAGATCCAAGACTAGCGGCGGGGCTGAGCAGTTCTTC. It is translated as CSARSKTSGGAEQFF.

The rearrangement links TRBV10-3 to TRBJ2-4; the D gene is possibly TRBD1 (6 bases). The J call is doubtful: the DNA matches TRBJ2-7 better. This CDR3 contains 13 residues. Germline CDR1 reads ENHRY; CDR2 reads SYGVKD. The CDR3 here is CAISEQGDGEQYF. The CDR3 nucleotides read TGTGCCATCAGTGAACAGGGTGACGGCGAGCAGTACTTC.